This T cell receptor beta chain came from a study of blood T cell repertoires in COVID-19. Study overall: The United States, Italy and Spain provided the acute and convalescent COVID-19 samples. T cells, B-cell-depleted T cells, or PBMCs supplied cDNA or gDNA.

Under the authors' procedure: Scientists estimated how many nucleated cells there were by amplifying reference gene primers. Assay used: immunoSEQ multiplex PCR; TCRdb lists only in-frame clones, some missing. The V and J calls and clone size were taken over from that table, and D and trimming were inferred from the DNA. This table has under 300,000 clones, 86% appearing once. The J segment lost 6 bases and the V segment lost 5 bases, leaving 7 bases of the junction unmatched. This CDR3 region has 15 residues. CDR1 is LNHDA, CDR2 SQIVND, per germline (reference sequence). Sequences were obtained from peripheral blood. V and J are TRBV19 and TRBJ1-5, with 10 bases lining up with TRBD1. This receptor was obtained from a man older than 75 with acute or convalescent COVID-19. The CDR3 sequence: CASSGDRGRTQPQHF. The CDR3 coding sequence is TGTGCCAGTAGTGGCGACAGGGGGCGAACTCAGCCCCAGCATTTT.